This TCR beta chain was captured in a study of shared clonotypes between healthy human individuals. Study observations and caveats: Rarefaction showed that sequencing of sorted subsets was incomplete (despite large depth). The naive CD4 repertoires of a handful of donors were compared, and approximately 4.5% of clonotypes were shared. The sampled material consisted only of blood, and tissue repertoires are likely to differ.

As concerns this clone: Its target is unknown. Sequence at one end of the junction differs from germline and may be a read error.

Study donors comprised healthy, HIV-negative adults devoid of recent acute infection or vaccination. The CDR3 consists of 16 residues. Germline V lookup: CDR1 SEHNR, CDR2 FQNEAQ (reference sequence). The repertoire was sequenced with immunoSEQ multiplex PCR; TCRdb's copy has only in-frame clones and lacks some. The repertoire includes approximately 2.5 million clones, 80% to 95% of them detected once, and more than 0.35% sits in the top ten. This receptor was identified in a man between 18 and 29 years old in good health. Some clones in this sample may be carry-over from other donors' samples. The rearrangement links TRBV7-9 to TRBJ2-2; maybe TRBD2 (6 bases). Sequences were obtained from naive CD4+ T cells from PBMCs. Subset given: CD45RA+ positively selected. CDR3 sequence (DNA): TGTGCCAGCACCTTAGTAGGGGCAGGGAGGACCGGGGAGCTGTTTTTT. Translated, it gives CASTLVGAGRTGELFF.